Presented here are 31 T cell receptor beta chains from one specimen sequenced in a study of shared clonotypes between healthy human individuals. Repertoires were generated with immunoSEQ multiplex PCR, while TCRdb's copy carries only in-frame clones and drops some. The sample has some 320,000 clones; around 87% are singletons. Sequenced sample: memory CD8+ T cells sorted from blood. The subset here: CD45RO+ cells pooled with CCR7-negative TemRA cells. All receptors come from a man aged 18 to 30 in good health.

This rearrangement joins TRBV9 to TRBJ2-2, with 7 bases matching TRBD1. After removal of 0 bases from V and 6 bases from J, the junction contained 2 bases not matched to a gene. CDR1 SGDLS and CDR2 YYNGEE come from the germline V gene. This CDR3 has 14 residues. The CDR3 loop reads CASSVGTGPGELFF. DNA of the CDR3: TGTGCCAGCAGCGTAGGGACAGGCCCCGGGGAGCTGTTTTTT.

This clone was detected once. The rearrangement joins TRBV6-1 to TRBJ2-7; D not certain. Trimming pared 3 bases from V and 2 bases from J, leaving 14 bases between. This CDR3 region has 15 residues. Germline CDR1 MNHNS, CDR2 SASEGT. CDR3 sequence reads: CASSEVPLQAYEQYF. The CDR3, as DNA: TGTGCCAGCAGTGAGGTCCCCCTGCAGGCCTACGAGCAGTACTTC.

The rearrangement uses TRBV6-5 and TRBJ2-7, with D perhaps assigned TRBD1 or TRBD2 (5 bases each). Germline lookup yields CDR1 MNHEY and CDR2 SVGAGI. V was pared by 7 bases and J by 4 bases, with 14 bases between. There are 13 residues in the CDR3. CDR3 DNA sequence: TGTGCCAGCACCTTCGCAGGGAGTTACGAGCAGTACTTC. The encoded protein is CASTFAGSYEQYF.

This clone has only one observation. The CDR3 coding sequence is TGTGCCAGCAGATATAGACAGGGGACGGACTACACCTTC. This translates into CASRYRQGTDYTF. The gene calls are TRBV28 and TRBJ1-2; 8 bases map to TRBD1. Losses at the gene ends were 6 bases for V and 10 bases for J; bases not matched to a gene: 10. The CDR3 runs 13 residues. Germline-derived CDR1 and CDR2 are MDHEN and SYDVKM.

The gene calls are TRBV18 and TRBJ2-7, with D unresolved. This CDR3 is built from 15 residues. The germline gives CDR1 KGHSH, CDR2 LQKENI. Trimming took 0 bases from V and 3 from J, leaving 12 bases between them. The chain's CDR3 is CASSPPSPTYYEQYF. CDR3 sequence (DNA): TGTGCCAGCTCACCACCTTCCCCTACTTACTACGAGCAGTACTTC.

The CDR3 loop reads CASKGGNTEAFF. The CDR3 bases are TGTGCCAGCAAGGGGGGGAACACTGAAGCTTTCTTT. The V and J genes are TRBV2 and TRBJ1-1, with a tentative D call TRBD1 (6 bases). Trimming cost V 7 bases and J 1 base, with 7 bases left between them. This CDR3 region has 12 residues. Per germline, CDR1 SNHLY and CDR2 FYNNEI.

This chain joins TRBV2 and TRBJ2-7; perhaps TRBD2 as D (5 bases). The germline CDR1 and CDR2 sequences are SNHLY and FYNNEI. V was shortened by 5 bases and J by 2 bases, with 13 bases between the two germline ends. There are 14 residues in the CDR3. The CDR3 here is CASSYSPGAYEQYF. The DNA for the CDR3 is TGTGCCAGCAGTTACTCTCCCGGGGCCTACGAGCAGTACTTC.

The chain uses TRBV7-9 and TRBJ2-7; TRBD1 aligns across 9 bases. CDR3 size: 15 residues. CDR1 is SEHNR and CDR2 is FQNEAQ in the germline V gene (reference sequence). After removal of 4 bases from V and 2 bases from J, the junction contained 6 bases not matched to a gene. The CDR3 DNA reads as TGTGCCAGCAGCTCGGACAGGGGAGGCCCCTACGAGCAGTACTTC. Translated, it gives CASSSDRGGPYEQYF.

The chain combines TRBV29-1 with TRBJ2-5, with TRBD1 identical over 8 bases. The CDR3 is made up of 15 amino acids. Germline V gene data show CDR1 as SQVTM and CDR2 as ANQGSEA. With 3 bases clipped from V and 5 bases from J, the junction kept 11 bases outside the gene matches. CDR3 amino acids: CSVDPQGAISETQYF. CDR3 sequence (DNA): TGCAGCGTTGACCCCCAGGGGGCTATTTCGGAGACCCAGTACTTC.

The genes are TRBV9 and TRBJ1-1; D is unresolved. Germline V CDR1 and CDR2: SGDLS, YYNGEE. The CDR3 loop spans 13 amino acids. Trimming pared 7 bases from V and 2 bases from J, leaving 12 bases between. CDR3 loop: CASGPRVNTEAFF. The CDR3 bases are TGTGCCAGCGGGCCCCGGGTAAACACTGAAGCTTTCTTT.

The chain carries TRBV2 and TRBJ2-7; weak D call: TRBD1 (5 bases). CDR1 and CDR2 from the germline V gene are SNHLY and FYNNEI. The CDR3 totals 12 residues. V gave up 4 bases and J gave up 6 bases, with 10 bases separating them. CDR3 residues: CASSGGFPEQYF. The DNA for the CDR3 is TGTGCCAGCAGTGGGGGCTTTCCCGAGCAGTACTTC. Variable domain in full (rest from reference TRBV2 and TRBJ2-7): EPEVTQTPSHQVTQMGQEVILRCVPISNHLYFYWYRQILGQKVEFLVSFYNNEISEKSEIFDDQFSVERPDGSNFTLKIRSTKLEDSAMYFCASSGGFPEQYFGPGTRLTVT.

Turning to this clone: Other DNA sequences in this sample translate to the same CDR3. The rearrangement links TRBV19 to TRBJ1-1; D gene ambiguous. The CDR3 runs 12 residues. The ends were cut back, 5 bases at V and 0 bases at J, with 4 bases in the middle. Looked up from germline, CDR1 is LNHDA and CDR2 is SQIVND (reference sequence). CDR3 region: CASSRLNTEAFF. The DNA of the CDR3 is TGTGCCAGTAGTCGGTTGAACACTGAAGCTTTCTTT. Filled out from reference TRBV19 and TRBJ1-1, the complete variable domain reads DGGITQSPKYLFRKEGQNVTLSCEQNLNHDAMYWYRQDPGQGLRLIYYSQIVNDFQKGDIAEGYSVSREKKESFPLTVTSAQKNPTAFYLCASSRLNTEAFFGQGTRLTVV.

The chain employs TRBV15 and TRBJ2-3, with 8 bases fitting TRBD2. The CDR3 is 21 residues long. In germline, CDR1 is LNHNV, CDR2 YYDKDF (reference sequence). V lost 1 base, J lost 5 bases, and 23 bases stayed unmatched. CDR3 sequence (DNA): TGTGCCACCAGCAGAGGCCCCGTAAAAGCGGGGGAAGGGTTGTTCGTAGATACGCAGTATTTT. The encoded protein is CATSRGPVKAGEGLFVDTQYF.

This clone was picked up one time. The chain links TRBV15 to TRBJ2-1, with 7 bases identical to TRBD1. Germline CDR1 LNHNV, CDR2 YYDKDF (reference sequence). There are 18 residues in the CDR3. The V and J ends lost 0 bases and 6 bases, in that order; junction bases with no gene match: 14. The CDR3 DNA reads as TGTGCCACCAGCAGAGACCACGCCGGCGGACAGGCGAGCAATGAGCAGTTCTTC. Its translation is CATSRDHAGGQASNEQFF.

This chain joins TRBV6-5 and TRBJ2-2, with D hard to call. The CDR3 sequence is 14 residues long. Germline CDR1 reads MNHEY; CDR2 reads SVGAGI. V lost 2 bases and J 4 bases, leaving 8 bases between the germline ends. CDR3 DNA: TGTGCCAGCAGTTACGTCAGGCTCACCGGGGAGCTGTTTTTT. This sequence encodes CASSYVRLTGELFF.

The gene calls are TRBV19 and TRBJ2-7, with 9 bases aligning to TRBD1. V gave up 7 bases and J gave up 2 bases; unmatched junction bases: 6. This CDR3 has 14 residues. Germline lookup yields CDR1 LNHDA and CDR2 SQIVND (reference sequence). CDR3 sequence: CASKPGQGAYEQYF. The CDR3 DNA is TGTGCCAGTAAACCGGGACAGGGAGCCTACGAGCAGTACTTC.

On this clone itself: This specimen includes other DNA sequences encoding the same CDR3. This chain uses TRBV4-1 with TRBJ2-7, with unresolved D. V was trimmed by 1 base and J by 2 bases, leaving 6 bases between them. The CDR3 covers 13 residues. Germline CDR1 and CDR2: MGHRA and YSYEKL. For the CDR3, the DNA is TGCGCCAGCAGCCAAGCTGTCACCTACGAGCAGTACTTC. This gives the protein CASSQAVTYEQYF.

This clone was picked up one time. V and J are TRBV7-9 and TRBJ2-5; TRBD2 aligns across 9 bases. The CDR3 is 14 residues long. Germline V lookup: CDR1 SEHNR, CDR2 FQNEAQ (reference sequence). J was trimmed by 4 bases and V by 4 bases; bases with no gene match: 4. The CDR3 DNA reads as TGTGCCAGCAGCTACCTAGCGGGGTTAGAGACCCAGTACTTC. As protein: CASSYLAGLETQYF.

The CDR3 spells CASSGYRDREGLSSYEQYF. CDR3 DNA sequence: TGTGCCAGCAGCGGCTACCGGGACAGGGAGGGCCTAAGCTCCTACGAGCAGTACTTC. This chain joins TRBV7-9 and TRBJ2-7; TRBD1 matches at 9 bases. V lost 5 bases, J lost 0 bases, and 17 bases stayed unmatched. The CDR3 is made up of 19 amino acids. Germline values: CDR1 SEHNR, CDR2 FQNEAQ (reference sequence).

This clone was seen a handful of times. This chain joins TRBV6-1 and TRBJ2-1; tentative D call: TRBD2 (5 bases). The CDR3 contains 17 residues. Germline-derived CDR1 and CDR2 are MNHNS and SASEGT. Trimming shortened V by 2 bases and J by 2 bases, and 16 bases separated the two germline ends. This CDR3 is CASSERELGSAYNEQFF. DNA of the CDR3: TGTGCCAGCAGTGAACGGGAATTGGGGAGCGCCTACAATGAGCAGTTCTTC.

This rearrangement joins TRBV10-3 to TRBJ2-2; tentatively, D is TRBD1 (6 bases). The CDR3 length is 17 residues. Germline CDR1 reads ENHRY; CDR2 reads SYGVKD. Between the trimmed V and J ends, which lost 0 bases and 4 bases, there was a span of 15 bases. The CDR3 is CAISESWGQGITGELFF. CDR3 in DNA: TGTGCCATCAGTGAGTCGTGGGGGCAGGGTATCACCGGGGAGCTGTTTTTT.

The chain carries TRBV6-5 and TRBJ1-2; D gene ambiguous. The CDR3 length is 13 residues. Trimming took 0 bases from V and 7 from J, leaving 9 bases between them. Germline V gene sequence: CDR1 MNHEY, CDR2 SVGAGI. The CDR3 sequence: CASSYSRMGGYTF. Written as DNA, the CDR3 is TGTGCCAGCAGTTACTCTAGGATGGGTGGCTACACCTTC.

In this sample, this clone turned up once. The chain has TRBV6-6 and TRBJ2-7, with a tentative D call TRBD2 (5 bases). Germline CDR1 MNHNY, CDR2 SVGAGI (reference sequence). This CDR3 is 13 amino acids long. V lost 2 bases and J 4 bases, leaving 9 bases between the germline ends. CDR3 bases: TGTGCCAGCAGTTACGGGCGGGCGTACGAGCAGTACTTC. This gives the protein CASSYGRAYEQYF.

This clone was recorded only once. The chain links TRBV7-8 to TRBJ1-5, with 8 bases fitting TRBD1. Per germline, CDR1 SGHVS and CDR2 FQNEAQ. Germline trimming cut 1 base from V and 5 bases from J; bases unmatched to any gene: 7. This CDR3 has 16 residues. The CDR3 loop reads CASSLGHRGSDQPQHF. Here the CDR3 DNA reads TGTGCCAGCAGCTTAGGGCACAGGGGGTCCGATCAGCCCCAGCATTTT. The entire variable domain, with the rest obtained from reference TRBV7-8 and TRBJ1-5, is as follows: GAGVSQSPRYKVAKRGQDVALRCDPISGHVSLFWYQQALGQGPEFLTYFQNEAQLDKSGLPSDRFFAERPEGSVSTLKIQRTQQEDSAVYLCASSLGHRGSDQPQHFGDGTRLSIL.

In its sample, this clone was seen once. The V call is TRBV25-1, the J call TRBJ1-1; 7 positions match TRBD1. The germline V gene encodes CDR1 MGHDK and CDR2 SYGVNS. J lost 6 bases, V lost 7 bases, and 8 bases had no gene match. This CDR3 is 13 amino acids long. The CDR3 region has the DNA TGTGCCAGCATCCAGGACAGGACATCTGAAGCTTTCTTT. This gives the protein CASIQDRTSEAFF.

The chain employs TRBV28 and TRBJ2-2, with a possible D match to TRBD1 (5 bases). Germline V gives CDR1 MDHEN, CDR2 SYDVKM. The CDR3 loop spans 14 amino acids. V dropped 2 bases and J dropped 4 bases, with 8 bases sitting between them. DNA of the CDR3: TGTGCCAGCAGTTTACAGGGTTTCACCGGGGAGCTGTTTTTT. Its protein product is CASSLQGFTGELFF.

The V and J genes are TRBV29-1 and TRBJ2-7, with D uncertain. The CDR3 covers 10 residues. Germline V gene lookup returns CDR1 SQVTM and CDR2 ANQGSEA. Trimming left V 7 bases short and J 3 bases short, with 7 bases between. In nucleotides, the CDR3 is TGCAGCGCCCTGGGCTACGAGCAGTACTTC. It translates to CSALGYEQYF.

For this clone: The germline gene is not matched at one end of the junction; a read error may be the cause. The V and J genes are TRBV27 and TRBJ1-2, with a weak D call TRBD1 (5 bases). The CDR3 runs to 16 residues. Germline V gene lookup returns CDR1 MNHEY and CDR2 SMNVEV (reference sequence). In nucleotides, the CDR3 is TGTGCCAGCCGTTTGCGGGGCGGGGGTTTCAGCTATGGCTACACCTTC. Protein: CASRLRGGGFSYGYTF.

V usage is TRBV4-1 and J usage is TRBJ2-5, with 10 bases that match TRBD2. CDR1 is MGHRA and CDR2 is YSYEKL in the germline V gene. V was clipped by 4 bases and J by 0 bases; unmatched bases: 5. This CDR3 comprises 16 residues. The CDR3 here is CASSPGTSAHQETQYF. CDR3 nucleotides: TGCGCCAGCAGCCCAGGGACTAGCGCGCACCAAGAGACCCAGTACTTC.

This clone was seen only once. The chain couples TRBV29-1 to TRBJ2-5; 7 nucleotides agree with TRBD2. Germline values: CDR1 SQVTM, CDR2 ANQGSEA. V trimming: 1 base; J trimming: 4 bases; junction bases outside the gene matches: 18. The CDR3 sequence is 18 residues long. CDR3 nucleotides: TGCAGCGTTGAAGGTCTGCGGGAGAGCGTTGTTCGGGGAGAGACCCAGTACTTC. It specifies CSVEGLRESVVRGETQYF.

The chain uses TRBV4-1 and TRBJ2-2; the D is unclear. There are 13 residues in the CDR3. Looked up from germline, CDR1 is MGHRA and CDR2 is YSYEKL. Trimming removed 4 bases at V and 9 bases at J, with 12 bases between. CDR3 loop: CASSLGAFRELFF. CDR3 in DNA: TGCGCCAGCAGCCTTGGAGCATTCCGGGAGCTGTTTTTT.